This T cell receptor (beta chain) is drawn from a study of cytomegalovirus exposure and HLA in healthy donors. Study-wide results and caveats: Association of 16,951 TCR beta sequences with HLA alleles was found at 0.05 false discovery rate in a later analysis. A later analysis reportedly found that, within productive TCRs, an Asian-associated ancestry cluster had fewer N-insertions than the mean observed across the approximately 600 donors.

About this clone: Its target is not known.

PCR primers comprised 60 Vbeta and 13 Jbeta primers. Study processing details: A later analysis counted around 80 million unique TCR beta chains, some 12 million shared. The assay was immunoSEQ multiplex PCR, and TCRdb's table has in-frame clones only and misses some. That table is the source of V, J and clone size, and D and trimming were worked out from the DNA. The table has around 250,000 clones, 81% seen once; the top ten hold roughly 7.4%. The CDR3 contains 13 residues. V shed 6 bases and J shed 5 bases, with 15 bases lying between them. Germline values: CDR1 SGHRS, CDR2 YFSETQ. J is TRBJ2-7 and V is TRBV5-1; unclear D gene. The sequencing sample was made of PBMCs. The origin of this receptor is a woman aged 55 to 70 in good health and CMV-seropositive. DNA of the CDR3: TGCGCCAGCACCGAGGAAGGTTTCCACGAGCAGTACTTC. It is translated as CASTEEGFHEQYF.